The 15 T cell receptor beta chains listed next were all sequenced from one sample in a study of cytomegalovirus exposure and HLA in healthy donors. In the PCR, 60 Vbeta and 13 Jbeta primers were used. Data came from immunoSEQ multiplex PCR; TCRdb stores just in-frame clones and leaves some out. The sample contains some 140,000 clones, about 74% of which appear only once. The sequencing sample was made of PBMCs. Every receptor here comes from a woman aged 40 to 50 in good health and CMV-seronegative.

This chain joins TRBV9 and TRBJ2-7; no clear D. The CDR3 covers 12 residues. V gave up 3 bases and J gave up 0 bases, with 4 bases separating them. Germline V gives CDR1 SGDLS, CDR2 YYNGEE. CDR3 sequence reads: CASSGSSYEQYF. CDR3 DNA sequence: TGTGCCAGCAGCGGGAGCTCCTACGAGCAGTACTTC. Drawing the rest from reference TRBV9 and TRBJ2-7, the complete variable domain is DSGVTQTPKHLITATGQRVTLRCSPRSGDLSVYWYQQSLDQGLQFLIQYYNGEERAKGNILERFSAQQFPDLHSELNLSSLELGDSALYFCASSGSSYEQYFGPGTRLTVT.

Here the CDR3 DNA reads TGCAGCGTTGGGGGGGGACTAGCGGGAAGTGAAGAGACCCAGTACTTC. Residues: CSVGGGLAGSEETQYF. The rearrangement links TRBV29-1 to TRBJ2-5; 13 nucleotides line up with TRBD2. Germline-derived CDR1 and CDR2 are SQVTM and ANQGSEA. V lost 4 bases to trimming and J lost 3 bases; unmatched junction nucleotides: 8. The CDR3 loop spans 16 amino acids.

CDR3 sequence reads: CASSLEDREYSPLHF. DNA of the CDR3: TGTGCCAGCAGCTTGGAGGACAGGGAGTATTCACCCCTCCACTTT. V gene TRBV5-4 combines with J gene TRBJ1-6, with TRBD1 matching 8 bases. The CDR3 is 15 amino acids. Per the germline V gene, CDR1 is SGHNT and CDR2 is YYREEE (reference sequence). J was trimmed by 8 bases and V by 0 bases; bases with no gene match: 4.

This clone appeared once. This rearrangement joins TRBV6-5 to TRBJ1-2; D unresolved. CDR1 is MNHEY and CDR2 is SVGAGI in the germline V gene. Between the trimmed V and J ends, which lost 6 bases and 2 bases, there was a span of 13 bases. CDR3 length equals 14 residues. DNA for the CDR3: TGTGCCAGCAGCCGCGGCGGGCAGAACTATGGCTACACCTTC. It encodes CASSRGGQNYGYTF.

The count of this clone is one. This chain links TRBV6-6 with TRBJ1-1; a possible D gene is TRBD1 (6 bases). V lost 8 bases to trimming and J lost 1 base, with 17 bases between them. Germline CDR1 is MNHNY and CDR2 is SVGAGI (reference sequence). This CDR3 has 15 residues. In nucleotides, the CDR3 is TGTGCCAGCGTTGCAGGGGAGGGCTCGAACACTGAAGCTTTCTTT. Translated: CASVAGEGSNTEAFF.

This clone has a handful of counts. V usage is TRBV7-9 and J usage is TRBJ2-3; 9 bases are shared with TRBD1. Trimming at V came to 5 bases and at J to 6 bases, leaving 9 bases not matched to a gene. The CDR3 runs 15 residues. Germline V lookup: CDR1 SEHNR, CDR2 FQNEAQ (reference sequence). In DNA, the CDR3 is TGTGCCAGCAGCCCTACAGGGGGCGGGCGGGATACGCAGTATTTT. Translating gives CASSPTGGGRDTQYF.

The CDR3 reads CASSLSDRALGGYTF. The CDR3 nucleotides read TGTGCCAGTAGTCTCTCGGACAGGGCTTTAGGTGGCTACACCTTC. The chain couples TRBV19 to TRBJ1-2; 8 nucleotides line up with TRBD1. Per the germline V gene, CDR1 is LNHDA and CDR2 is SQIVND (reference sequence). There are 15 residues in the CDR3. The trim removed 5 bases at V and 7 bases at J, leaving 12 bases unmatched.

The chain joins TRBV5-8 to TRBJ2-1; D possibly corresponds to TRBD1 (6 bases). Trimming cost V 0 bases and J 2 bases, with 18 bases left between them. Germline V CDR1 and CDR2: SGHTS, YDEGEE. The CDR3 spans 18 residues. CDR3 sequence reads: CASSLGPRRSGAYNEQFF. CDR3 coding DNA: TGTGCCAGCAGCTTGGGGCCCCGGAGGTCAGGGGCCTACAATGAGCAGTTCTTC. Complete variable domain (other parts from reference TRBV5-8 and TRBJ2-1): EAGVTQSPTHLIKTRGQQATLRCSPISGHTSVYWYQQALGLGLQFLLWYDEGEERNRGNFPPRFSGRQFPNYSSELNVNALELEDSALYLCASSLGPRRSGAYNEQFFGPGTRLTVL.

This clone was picked up one time. J is TRBJ1-1 and V is TRBV7-9, with a possible D match to TRBD1 (5 bases). The germline CDR1 and CDR2 sequences are SEHNR and FQNEAQ (reference sequence). This CDR3 comprises 14 residues. With 3 bases removed from V and 3 bases from J, the gap between germline ends came to 11 bases. CDR3 residues: CASSFSARDTEAFF. CDR3 nucleotides: TGTGCCAGCAGCTTTTCCGCCAGGGACACTGAAGCTTTCTTT.

The gene calls are TRBV5-1 and TRBJ2-7; the match to TRBD1 covers 9 bases. The CDR3 is 16 residues long. Germline CDR1 is SGHRS and CDR2 is YFSETQ. Losses at the gene ends were 0 bases for V and 0 bases for J; bases not matched to a gene: 4. This CDR3 is CASSLGRDRVSYEQYF. The CDR3 nucleotides are TGCGCCAGCAGCTTGGGCCGGGACAGGGTCTCCTACGAGCAGTACTTC.

The V call is TRBV10-3, the J call TRBJ1-4; TRBD1 is a possible D gene (5 bases). The CDR3 spans 14 residues. Germline CDR1 is ENHRY and CDR2 is SYGVKD. Trimming took off 7 bases at V and 7 bases at J, with 16 bases between the two ends. CDR3 in DNA: TGTGCCATCACCGGAGGGGATCCGGGTGAAAAACTGTTTTTT. This sequence encodes CAITGGDPGEKLFF.

V usage is TRBV2 and J usage is TRBJ2-7, with D possibly matching TRBD2 (6 bases). The germline CDR1 and CDR2 sequences are SNHLY and FYNNEI. This CDR3 region has 15 residues. Between the trimmed V and J ends, which lost 2 bases and 3 bases, there was a span of 14 bases. The CDR3 reads CASSERETSRYEQYF. CDR3 coding DNA: TGTGCCAGCAGTGAAAGGGAGACTAGTCGCTACGAGCAGTACTTC.

V gene TRBV6-4 combines with J gene TRBJ2-3; D call uncertain. Germline V gene data show CDR1 as MRHNA and CDR2 as SNTAGT. This CDR3 spans 12 amino acids. The germline V and J ends were trimmed by 2 bases and 10 bases, with 10 bases remaining between them. CDR3 sequence reads: CASSDRRNAQYF. DNA for the CDR3: TGTGCCAGCAGTGACCGGCGGAATGCGCAGTATTTT.

The chain uses TRBV10-3 and TRBJ1-1; no firm D call. The germline gives CDR1 ENHRY, CDR2 SYGVKD. CDR3 length: 14 residues. The V end lost 3 bases, the J end lost 0 bases, and 8 bases lay between the germline ends. The CDR3 region has the DNA TGTGCCATCAGTGAACAGATCATGAACACTGAAGCTTTCTTT. It is translated as CAISEQIMNTEAFF.

This chain joins TRBV19 and TRBJ2-3; a possible D gene is TRBD2 (6 bases). CDR3 length: 15 residues. Germline CDR1 and CDR2: LNHDA and SQIVND (reference sequence). Trimming left V 0 bases short and J 3 bases short, with 10 bases between. In DNA form, the CDR3 reads TGTGCCAGTAGTATAGAAGACGGGGGAACAGATACGCAGTATTTT. As protein: CASSIEDGGTDTQYF.